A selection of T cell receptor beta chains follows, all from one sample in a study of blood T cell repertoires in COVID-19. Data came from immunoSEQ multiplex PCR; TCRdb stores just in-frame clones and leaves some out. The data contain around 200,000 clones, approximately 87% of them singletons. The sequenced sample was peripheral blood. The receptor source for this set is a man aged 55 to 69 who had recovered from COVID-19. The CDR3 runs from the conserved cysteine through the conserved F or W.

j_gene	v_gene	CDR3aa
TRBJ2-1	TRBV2	CASRPLAGVLNEQFF
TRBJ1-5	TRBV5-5	CASSFGQSIIQPQHF
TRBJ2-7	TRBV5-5	CASSLAGGGPAYEQYF
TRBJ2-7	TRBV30	CAWSPADKNYEQYF
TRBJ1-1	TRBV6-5	CASLGQLNTEAFF
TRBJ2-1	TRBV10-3	CAIMAAGGLGRNEQFF
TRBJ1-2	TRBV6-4	CASSQQGASGYTF
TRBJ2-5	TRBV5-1	CASSSGQGAEKETQYF
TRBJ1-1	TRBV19	CASSTFPGPFGAFF
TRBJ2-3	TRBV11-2	CASSGGGTDTQYF
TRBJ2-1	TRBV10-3	CAIRVGTSSSYNEQFF